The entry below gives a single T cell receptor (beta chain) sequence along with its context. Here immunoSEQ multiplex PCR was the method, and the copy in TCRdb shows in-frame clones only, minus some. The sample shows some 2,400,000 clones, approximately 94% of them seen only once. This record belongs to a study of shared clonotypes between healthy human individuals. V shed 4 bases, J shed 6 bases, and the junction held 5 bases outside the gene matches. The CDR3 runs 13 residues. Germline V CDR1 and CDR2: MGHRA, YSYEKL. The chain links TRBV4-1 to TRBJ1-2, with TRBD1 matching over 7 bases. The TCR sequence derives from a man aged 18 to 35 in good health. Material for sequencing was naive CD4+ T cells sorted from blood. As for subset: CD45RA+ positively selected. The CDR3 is CASSRAGTDGYTF. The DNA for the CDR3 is TGCGCCAGCAGCCGCGCCGGGACAGATGGCTACACCTTC.